This TCR beta chain was recovered during a study of T cells in localized non-small cell lung cancer. Study-wide results and caveats: The greatest T cell clonality was found in uninvolved adjacent lung (higher than in tumor). Greater blood T cell density accompanied longer overall survival.

On this clone itself: No antigen is known for it.

Germline loops: CDR1 SGHNT, CDR2 YYREEE (reference sequence). The CDR3 is 15 amino acids. Profiling relied on immunoSEQ multiplex PCR, and the TCRdb table lists in-frame clones only, not all of them. This sample has approximately 31,000 clones, with just under 80% found just once. Material: peripheral blood, obtained before any cancer treatment. The TCR was taken from a male donor aged 60 or over with stage II squamous cell lung carcinoma. This chain connects TRBV5-4 to TRBJ2-7; 7 bases line up with TRBD1. CDR3 nucleotides: TGTGTCAACAGCACCCGCGGCCAGGGGGCCTACGAGCAGTACTTC. Its translation: CVNSTRGQGAYEQYF. The entire variable domain, with the rest obtained from reference TRBV5-4 and TRBJ2-7, is as follows: ETGVTQSPTHLIKTRGQQVTLRCSSQSGHNTVSWYQQALGQGPQFIFQYYREEENGRGNFPPRFSGLQFPNYSSELNVNALELDDSALYLCVNSTRGQGAYEQYFGPGTRLTVT.